This T cell receptor (beta chain) stems from a study of shared clonotypes between healthy human individuals. Germline trimming cut 1 base from V and 2 bases from J; bases unmatched to any gene: 3. Germline CDR1 is SGHNT and CDR2 is YYREEE (reference sequence). This CDR3 is 15 amino acids long. For unsorted samples, genomic DNA was extracted from tens of millions of PBMCs. Original processing methods: Filtering of immunoSEQ junctional sequences could not match full-length read filtering. TCRdb's copy holds only in-frame clones and misses some; the assay was immunoSEQ multiplex PCR. Clone size and V and J calls were adopted from that table, with D and trimming inferred from the DNA. The sample carries about 510,000 clones, roughly 85% recorded once.

The origin of this receptor is a woman in her thirties or forties in good health. Some clones in this sample may be carry-over from other donors' samples. Sequencing was carried out using PBMCs. The V call is TRBV5-4, the J call TRBJ2-3; 8 nucleotides agree with TRBD1. The CDR3 is CASSLSGQATDTQYF. The CDR3 DNA is TGTGCCAGCAGCTTGTCGGGACAGGCCACAGATACGCAGTATTTT.